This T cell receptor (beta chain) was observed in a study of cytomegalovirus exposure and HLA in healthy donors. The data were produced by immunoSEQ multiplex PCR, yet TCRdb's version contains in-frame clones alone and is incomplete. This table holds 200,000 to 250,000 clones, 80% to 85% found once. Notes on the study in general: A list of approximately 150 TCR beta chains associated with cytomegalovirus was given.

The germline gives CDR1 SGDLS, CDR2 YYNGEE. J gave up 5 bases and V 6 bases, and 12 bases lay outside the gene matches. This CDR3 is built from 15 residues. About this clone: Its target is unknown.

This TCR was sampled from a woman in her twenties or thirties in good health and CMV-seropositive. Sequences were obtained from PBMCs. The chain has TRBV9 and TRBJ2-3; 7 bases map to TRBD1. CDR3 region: CASNTGTAYGDTQYF. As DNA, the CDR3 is TGTGCCAGCAACACCGGGACAGCTTACGGAGATACGCAGTATTTT.